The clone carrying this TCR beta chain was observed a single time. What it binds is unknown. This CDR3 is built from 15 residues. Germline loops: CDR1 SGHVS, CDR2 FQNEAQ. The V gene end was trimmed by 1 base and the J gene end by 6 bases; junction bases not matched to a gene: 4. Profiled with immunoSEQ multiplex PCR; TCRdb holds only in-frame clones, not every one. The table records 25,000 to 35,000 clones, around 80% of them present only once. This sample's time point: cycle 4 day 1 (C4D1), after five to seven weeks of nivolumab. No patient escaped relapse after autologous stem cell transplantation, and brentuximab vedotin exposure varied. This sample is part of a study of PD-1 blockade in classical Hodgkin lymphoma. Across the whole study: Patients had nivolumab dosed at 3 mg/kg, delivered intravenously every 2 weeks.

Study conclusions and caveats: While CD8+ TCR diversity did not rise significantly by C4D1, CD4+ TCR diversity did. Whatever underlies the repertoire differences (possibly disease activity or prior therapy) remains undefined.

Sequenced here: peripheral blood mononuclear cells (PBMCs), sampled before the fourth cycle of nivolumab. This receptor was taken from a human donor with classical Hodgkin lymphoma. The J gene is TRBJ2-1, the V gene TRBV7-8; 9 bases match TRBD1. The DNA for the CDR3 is TGTGCCAGCAGCTTAGGGACAGGGGCCCTCAATGAGCAGTTCTTC. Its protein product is CASSLGTGALNEQFF.